This T cell receptor beta chain was sequenced in a study of human thymus T cells. Regarding the study as a whole: Related studies found that unrelated individuals share highly overlapping thymic repertoires. Seemingly biased V and J gene usage marked thymic and blood repertoires.

About this clone itself: Its cognate antigen is unknown.

Germline values: CDR1 SEHNR, CDR2 FQNEAQ (reference sequence). V was shortened by 5 bases and J by 0 bases, with 16 bases between the two germline ends. The CDR3 length is 17 residues. Thymic resections from corrective heart surgery supplied the tissue. Corrective surgery for congenital heart defects was being performed on the healthy Finnish infants who were the donors. The repertoire was sequenced with immunoSEQ multiplex PCR; TCRdb's copy has only in-frame clones and lacks some. The table lists 60,000 to 75,000 clones, 90% to 95% of them singletons. J is TRBJ1-4 and V is TRBV7-9; TRBD1 is a possible D gene (6 bases). This receptor was identified in a girl under two years old with a congenital heart defect but otherwise immunologically healthy. Sequencing input: thymus tissue. CDR3 sequence reads: CASSPTEGVTTNEKLFF. The CDR3 nucleotides read TGTGCCAGCAGCCCAACGGAGGGGGTAACAACTAATGAAAAACTGTTTTTT.